The T cell receptor (beta chain) under discussion was sequenced for a study of blood T cell repertoires in COVID-19. Data came from immunoSEQ multiplex PCR; TCRdb stores just in-frame clones and leaves some out. This table holds about 380,000 clones, 88% found once. This CDR3 spans 13 amino acids. J was trimmed by 2 bases and V by 10 bases; bases with no gene match: 7. Germline lookup yields CDR1 MNHEY and CDR2 SVGAGI. Participants, about 18 to 89 years old, spanned under 30 US areas. Clinical histories supplied by participants themselves formed the basis of cohort assignment. Recovered status in Cohort 3 required two negative PCRs, clearance, or symptom resolution.

The sequencing sample was made of PBMCs or T cells enriched from blood (not recorded which). This chain joins TRBV6-5 and TRBJ2-7, with 8 bases aligning to TRBD1. The receptor was derived from a woman aged 18-35 years who had recovered from COVID-19. This CDR3 is CATADRAPYEQYF. The DNA of the CDR3 is TGTGCCACCGCGGACAGGGCACCCTACGAGCAGTACTTC.